A selection of T cell receptor beta chains follows, all from one sample in a study of T-cell reconstitution after alpha-beta-depleted transplantation in children. MiXCR, applied by TCRdb to the PCR reads, yields one record per CDR3 protein. There are hundreds of thousands of distinct CDR3 sequences in the sample; over 15% occur only once, and around 0.96% lies in the top ten. Material: PBMCs from the stem cell graft donor, obtained from the stem cell graft. The origin of the receptors is a human donor who donated a stem cell graft to a child with acute myeloid leukemia. CDR3s include the opening cysteine and the closing phenylalanine or tryptophan. The order of the fields is D gene, J gene, V gene, clone size, CDR3 protein, CDR3 DNA. D genes are given only for firm matches. The size field is filled for only some rows; it gives once, few, many or a size class.

>.|TRBJ1-2|TRBV28|.
CASRGTPSSYTF
TGTGCCAGCAGAGGGACTCCCTCGAGCTACACCTTC
>TRBD1|TRBJ2-1|TRBV12-3/TRBV12-4|.
CASSPTGAGLFF
TGTGCCAGCAGCCCGACAGGGGCAGGGCTGTTCTTC
>.|TRBJ1-5|TRBV20-1|few
CSAPRGSAGNQPQHF
TGCAGTGCTCCTCGAGGATCGGCCGGCAATCAGCCCCAGCATTTT
>.|TRBJ2-2|TRBV30|.
CAWSVLMNTGELFF
TGTGCCTGGAGTGTTTTGATGAACACCGGGGAGCTGTTTTTT
>TRBD2|TRBJ2-7|TRBV7-2|few
CASSYSGTSGGGEQYF
TGTGCCAGCAGCTACTCTGGGACTAGCGGCGGAGGGGAGCAGTACTTC
>.|TRBJ2-7|TRBV6-5|many
CASSAKRAWYEQYF
TGTGCCAGCAGCGCCAAGCGGGCATGGTACGAGCAGTACTTC
>.|TRBJ2-2|TRBV6-2/TRBV6-3|.
CASRLTPNTGELFF
TGTGCCAGCAGGCTAACCCCGAACACCGGGGAGCTGTTTTTT
>.|TRBJ1-1|TRBV5-1|few
CASKGGGEAFF
TGCGCCAGCAAAGGCGGAGGTGAAGCTTTCTTT
>.|TRBJ1-2|TRBV27|.
CASSLWRRVDDNYGYTF
TGTGCCAGCAGTTTATGGCGGAGGGTCGATGACAACTATGGCTACACCTTC
>.|TRBJ2-7|TRBV29-1|many
CSAQGPPSVRYEQYF
TGCAGCGCCCAGGGGCCGCCCAGCGTGCGGTACGAGCAGTACTTC
>TRBD1|TRBJ1-5|TRBV20-1|many
CSARGDRVNQPQHF
TGCAGTGCTAGAGGGGACAGGGTCAATCAGCCCCAGCATTTT
>.|TRBJ2-1|TRBV20-1|.
CSVQYNEQFF
TGCAGTGTTCAGTACAATGAGCAGTTCTTC
>.|TRBJ2-7|TRBV20-1|many
CSASREVSYEQYF
TGCAGTGCTAGTCGTGAGGTCTCCTACGAGCAGTACTTC
>TRBD2|TRBJ2-3|TRBV29-1|many
CSVVPSGGGTQYF
TGCAGCGTTGTCCCAAGCGGGGGGGGTACGCAGTATTTT
>.|TRBJ2-7|TRBV20-1|many
CSASYSTLSEQYF
TGCAGTGCCTCCTATTCGACCCTGAGCGAGCAGTACTTC
>.|TRBJ1-4|TRBV6-1|.
CASSPKQTNEKLFF
TGTGCCAGCAGCCCCAAGCAGACTAATGAAAAACTGTTTTTT
>.|TRBJ2-7|TRBV20-1|few
CSAPGRSYEQYF
TGCAGTGCTCCGGGCCGCTCCTACGAGCAGTACTTC
>.|TRBJ2-1|TRBV9|.
CASSVLGGGLTYNEQFF
TGTGCCAGCAGCGTTTTGGGTGGAGGACTAACGTACAATGAGCAGTTCTTC
>.|TRBJ2-2|TRBV7-9|.
CASSFPSRGNTGELFF
TGTGCCAGCAGCTTTCCATCGCGGGGGAACACCGGGGAGCTGTTTTTT
>.|TRBJ1-6|TRBV6-2/TRBV6-3|.
CASSSHMGIRSYNSPLHF
TGTGCCAGCAGTTCGCATATGGGGATCCGCTCCTATAATTCACCCCTCCACTTT
>TRBD1|TRBJ2-1|TRBV6-1|few
CASSEYGTANNEQFF
TGTGCCAGCAGTGAGTACGGGACAGCCAACAATGAGCAGTTCTTC
>.|TRBJ2-3|TRBV7-2|many
CASSVTHGDTQYF
TGTGCCAGCAGCGTGACACACGGAGATACGCAGTATTTT
>.|TRBJ1-1|TRBV7-2|few
CASSLGWAANTEAFF
TGTGCCAGCAGCCTAGGGTGGGCGGCTAACACTGAAGCTTTCTTT
>.|TRBJ1-2|TRBV27|few
CASSHGSGRDGYTF
TGTGCCAGCAGCCACGGGTCAGGGCGGGATGGCTACACCTTC
>.|TRBJ2-7|TRBV20-1|.
CSAGDLHEQYF
TGCAGTGCTGGGGACCTCCACGAGCAGTACTTC
>.|TRBJ2-1|TRBV20-1|few
CSAMRPTGYNEQFF
TGCAGTGCTATGCGCCCCACAGGGTACAATGAGCAGTTCTTC
>.|TRBJ1-1|TRBV5-4|few
CASSSLGKNTEAFF
TGTGCCAGCAGCTCCTTGGGGAAGAACACTGAAGCTTTCTTT
>.|TRBJ1-6|TRBV9|many
CASSVTDGQPLHF
TGTGCCAGCAGCGTTACGGACGGGCAACCCCTCCACTTT
>.|TRBJ2-1|TRBV7-2|many
CASSFGAGAPRNEQFF
TGTGCCAGCAGCTTTGGTGCGGGGGCGCCTCGAAATGAGCAGTTCTTC
>TRBD1|TRBJ2-1|TRBV6-5|.
CASRGDRGSYNEQFF
TGTGCCAGCAGGGGCGACAGGGGCTCCTACAATGAGCAGTTCTTC
>.|TRBJ1-1|TRBV12-3/TRBV12-4|many
CASSWGRTEAFF
TGTGCCAGCAGTTGGGGGCGGACTGAAGCTTTCTTT
>.|TRBJ1-5|TRBV20-1|many
CSALRGFGNQPQHF
TGCAGTGCCCTAAGGGGATTTGGAAATCAGCCCCAGCATTTT
>TRBD1|TRBJ2-1|TRBV11-1|.
CASSPRTGEGVSTINEQFF
TGTGCCAGCAGCCCTAGGACAGGGGAAGGTGTGAGCACAATCAATGAGCAGTTCTTC
>.|TRBJ2-2|TRBV7-2|.
CASSLWGSLPGELFF
TGTGCCAGCAGCTTGTGGGGAAGCCTGCCCGGGGAGCTGTTTTTT
>TRBD2|TRBJ2-2|TRBV25-1|few
CASSDWTSGEYTGELFF
TGTGCCAGCAGTGATTGGACTAGCGGAGAATACACCGGGGAGCTGTTTTTT
>.|TRBJ2-7|TRBV7-2|few
CASSLIDSYEQYF
TGTGCCAGCAGCTTAATAGACTCCTACGAGCAGTACTTC
>TRBD1|TRBJ2-5|TRBV28|.
CASSFQGAEETQYF
TGTGCCAGCAGTTTCCAGGGGGCAGAAGAGACCCAGTACTTC
>.|TRBJ2-4|TRBV7-9|many
CASSLKGDIQYF
TGTGCCAGCAGCTTAAAAGGTGACATTCAGTACTTC
>.|TRBJ1-5|TRBV20-1|many
CSARDLSNQPQHF
TGCAGTGCTAGAGATCTCAGCAATCAGCCCCAGCATTTT
>.|TRBJ1-3|TRBV20-1|many
CSARDPGSGNTIYF
TGCAGTGCTAGAGATCCGGGCTCTGGAAACACCATATATTTT
>.|TRBJ2-3|TRBV9|.
CASSVGRGQSTDTQYF
TGTGCCAGCAGCGTAGGGAGGGGACAGAGCACAGATACGCAGTATTTT
>TRBD2|TRBJ2-3|TRBV20-1|many
CSARDPSGRRTDTQYF
TGCAGTGCTAGAGATCCTAGCGGGCGCCGAACAGATACGCAGTATTTT
>.|TRBJ2-3|TRBV28|.
CASSSPGRGTDTQYF
TGTGCCAGCAGTTCCCCAGGGCGGGGCACAGATACGCAGTATTTT
>.|TRBJ1-5|TRBV20-1|.
CSGVKFSNQPQHF
TGCAGTGGGGTGAAGTTTAGCAATCAGCCCCAGCATTTT
>.|TRBJ2-1|TRBV5-1|few
CASSLVVPKLNNEQFF
TGCGCCAGCAGCTTGGTTGTTCCAAAGCTCAACAATGAGCAGTTCTTC
>.|TRBJ2-5|TRBV6-5|.
CASSYIGMGGQETQYF
TGTGCCAGCAGTTACATCGGAATGGGGGGCCAAGAGACCCAGTACTTC
>.|TRBJ1-5|TRBV10-3|many
CAISESTGNQPQHF
TGTGCCATCAGTGAGTCGACTGGTAATCAGCCCCAGCATTTT
>TRBD2|TRBJ2-2|TRBV29-1|many
CSVEGSGDTGELFF
TGCAGCGTTGAAGGTAGCGGGGACACCGGGGAGCTGTTTTTT
>.|TRBJ1-2|TRBV20-1|many
CSAGRPTDTGVKAYTF
TGCAGTGCTGGCCGACCAACCGATACAGGTGTTAAAGCCTACACCTTC
>.|TRBJ1-6|TRBV7-6|.
CASSSSSGDYNSPLHF
TGTGCCAGCAGCTCCAGCTCCGGCGATTATAATTCACCCCTCCACTTT